These 4 T cell receptor beta chains were sequenced from one sample in a study of blood T cell repertoires in COVID-19 (TCRdb year 2020). Libraries were made using the immunoSEQ multiplex PCR assay. This immuneACCESS table, as held by TCRdb, lists in-frame sequences with V and J called but not all clones. Of the missing ones, under half trace to an unresolved V gene in checked studies; the others have no known cause. This sample is represented by about 140,000 clones; approximately 84% of them were singletons. The ten largest account for roughly 6.5% of the sample. What was sequenced was peripheral blood. The origin of the receptors is a human donor in a cohort sampled during active COVID-19.

This clone was seen a handful of times. The chain joins TRBV7-2 to TRBJ2-2; the match to TRBD2 covers 12 bases. Per germline, CDR1 SGHTA and CDR2 FQGNSA. CDR3 size: 17 residues. J lost 7 bases, V lost 4 bases, and 10 bases had no gene match. DNA of the CDR3: TGTGCCAGCAGCTCTAGGCTAGCGGGGGGGCTGGTCGGGGAGCTGTTTTTT. Translation: CASSSRLAGGLVGELFF.

This clone was found a few times. The chain couples TRBV7-2 to TRBJ2-3, with D possibly TRBD1 on 5 matching bases. Trimming cost V 1 base and J 1 base, with 6 bases left between them. The CDR3 runs to 14 residues. From germline, CDR1 is SGHTA and CDR2 FQGNSA. The CDR3 spells CASSLEGGTDTQYF. CDR3 DNA: TGTGCCAGCAGCTTAGAAGGGGGCACAGATACGCAGTATTTT.

This sequence joins TRBV7-2 and TRBJ2-2, with D perhaps TRBD2 (6 bases). CDR1 is SGHTA and CDR2 is FQGNSA in the germline V gene. V lost 5 bases and J lost 5, with 12 bases in between. The CDR3 is 14 amino acids. The CDR3 is CASSAIGRTGELFF. The CDR3 coding sequence is TGTGCCAGCAGCGCAATCGGGAGAACCGGGGAGCTGTTTTTT.

CDR3 coding DNA: TGTGCCAGCAGCTTAACGATATCTCGAGGGGAGACCCAGTACTTC. It is translated as CASSLTISRGETQYF. The gene calls are TRBV7-3 and TRBJ2-5; D perhaps matches TRBD2 (5 bases). Germline V gene lookup returns CDR1 SGHTA and CDR2 FQGTGA. Trimming left V 0 bases short and J 5 bases short, with 13 bases between. This CDR3 has 15 amino acids.